Here is one TCR beta chain with its context. The CDR3 is 13 residues long. Trimming pared 0 bases from V and 6 bases from J, leaving 7 bases between. These data belong to a study of blood T cell repertoires in COVID-19. Sequencing was performed with immunoSEQ multiplex PCR; in TCRdb, only in-frame clones are kept and a portion is missing. There are 120,000 to 150,000 clones in the sample; about nine tenths occur only once, and approximately 40% lies in the top ten. The TCR was taken from a man aged 50 to 60 who had recovered from COVID-19. The chain carries TRBV12-3 or TRBV12-4 and TRBJ2-3, with a tentative D call TRBD1 (6 bases). Sequenced input: peripheral blood. This CDR3 is CASSLARGDTQYF. CDR3 nucleotide sequence: TGTGCCAGCAGTTTAGCTAGGGGGGATACGCAGTATTTT.